The 7 T cell receptor beta chains below all came from one sample that was sequenced in a study of neoadjuvant anti-PD-1 for oral cavity cancer. Profiled with immunoSEQ multiplex PCR; TCRdb holds only in-frame clones, not every one. This sample has roughly 36,000 clones, with 38% found just once. The time point is: after neoadjuvant nivolumab, at surgical resection. The sample in question was tumor tissue, obtained after nivolumab (anti-PD-1) treatment. The source of these receptors is a person aged 35 to 85 with oral cavity squamous cell carcinoma.

This clone was observed a handful of times. This chain joins TRBV11-3 and TRBJ2-3; 7 nucleotides align to TRBD2. Looked up from germline, CDR1 is SGHNT and CDR2 is YENEEA. V lost 5 bases to trimming and J lost 6 bases; unmatched junction nucleotides: 8. This CDR3 has 14 residues. The CDR3 region is CASSRTGGLDTQYF. The CDR3 bases are TGTGCCAGCAGCCGAACGGGGGGATTGGATACGCAGTATTTT. The full variable domain, rest sourced from reference TRBV11-3 and TRBJ2-3, is EAGVVQSPRYKIIEKKQPVAFWCNPISGHNTLYWYLQNLGQGPELLIRYENEEAVDDSQLPKDRFSAERLKGVDSTLKIQPAELGDSAVYLCASSRTGGLDTQYFGPGTRLTVL.

This chain uses TRBV28 with TRBJ1-2; 7 bases match TRBD1. There are 14 residues in the CDR3. The ends lost 8 bases at V and 8 bases at J; junction bases unmatched: 14. Germline assignment: CDR1 MDHEN and CDR2 SYDVKM. The CDR3 DNA is TGTGCCAGCGGAGTTACCGACAGGGTATGGGGCTACACCTTC. This translates into CASGVTDRVWGYTF.

The chain employs TRBV7-9 and TRBJ2-2; the D is unclear. V gave up 0 bases and J gave up 4 bases, with 12 bases separating them. Germline V gene data show CDR1 as SEHNR and CDR2 as FQNEAQ (reference sequence). This CDR3 has 16 residues. The CDR3 sequence is CASSLAPLASTGELFF. CDR3 DNA: TGTGCCAGCAGCTTAGCCCCCCTCGCGTCCACCGGGGAGCTGTTTTTT.

The gene calls are TRBV29-1 and TRBJ1-5, with D perhaps TRBD1 (6 bases). Germline-derived CDR1 and CDR2 are SQVTM and ANQGSEA. The CDR3 runs to 14 residues. V lost 2 bases and J 3 bases, leaving 11 bases between the germline ends. CDR3 bases: TGCAGCGTTGAACTAGGGGGGCACAATCAGCCCCAGCATTTT. It is translated as CSVELGGHNQPQHF. Full variable domain (rest looked up from reference TRBV29-1 and TRBJ1-5): SAVISQKPSRDICQRGTSLTIQCQVDSQVTMMFWYRQQPGQSLTLIATANQGSEATYESGFVIDKFPISRPNLTFSTLTVSNMSPEDSSIYLCSVELGGHNQPQHFGDGTRLSIL.

The V and J genes are TRBV20-1 and TRBJ2-1, with D maybe TRBD2 (5 bases). V lost 0 bases, J lost 9 bases, and 6 bases lay in between. Germline V gene lookup returns CDR1 DFQATT and CDR2 SNEGSKA (reference sequence). The CDR3 runs to 11 residues. Here the CDR3 DNA reads TGCAGTGCTAGAGAAGCGGTTGAGCAGTTCTTC. It translates to CSAREAVEQFF.

This clone showed up just a few times. The chain has TRBV5-1 and TRBJ2-7, with TRBD1 identical over 11 bases. This CDR3 comprises 14 residues. The germline V gene encodes CDR1 SGHRS and CDR2 YFSETQ. Unmatched junction bases numbered 10, after V lost 7 bases and J lost 7 bases. The CDR3, as DNA: TGCGCCAGCGGTCCGGGACAGGGGGATCGGGAGCAGTACTTC. Translating gives CASGPGQGDREQYF.

The rearrangement uses TRBV15 and TRBJ2-3; 7 bases match TRBD1. Looked up from germline, CDR1 is LNHNV and CDR2 is YYDKDF (reference sequence). V dropped 6 bases and J dropped 1; count of bases not matched to a gene: 10. This CDR3 is 16 amino acids long. The CDR3 reads CATSRRWDSRTDTQYF. CDR3 bases: TGTGCCACCAGTAGGAGGTGGGACAGCCGCACAGATACGCAGTATTTT.